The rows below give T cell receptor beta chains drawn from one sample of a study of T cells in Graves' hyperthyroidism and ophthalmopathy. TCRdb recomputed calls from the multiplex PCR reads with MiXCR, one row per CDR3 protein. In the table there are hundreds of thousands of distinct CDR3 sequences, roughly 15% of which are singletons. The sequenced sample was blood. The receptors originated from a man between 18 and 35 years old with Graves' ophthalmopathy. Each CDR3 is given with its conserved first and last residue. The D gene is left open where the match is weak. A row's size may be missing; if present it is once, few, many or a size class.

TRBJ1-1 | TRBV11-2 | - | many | CASSLDGGVRTEAFF | TGTGCCAGCAGCTTAGATGGTGGGGTGCGGACTGAAGCTTTCTTT
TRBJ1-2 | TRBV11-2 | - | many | CASSSPRAGRNYGYTF | TGTGCCAGCAGCTCACCCCGGGCGGGACGGAACTATGGCTACACCTTC
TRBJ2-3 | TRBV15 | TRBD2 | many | CATSSSGGWDTQYF | TGTGCCACCAGCTCTAGCGGGGGTTGGGATACGCAGTATTTT
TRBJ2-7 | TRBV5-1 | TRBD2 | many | CASSGAGGSSYEQYF | TGCGCCAGCAGCGGCGCGGGCGGGAGTTCCTACGAGCAGTACTTC
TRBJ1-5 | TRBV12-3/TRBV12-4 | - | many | CASSSSLHIYTGQPQHF | TGTGCCAGCAGTTCCTCCCTTCACATCTATACGGGTCAGCCCCAGCATTTT
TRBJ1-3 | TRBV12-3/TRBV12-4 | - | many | CASSQQFISGNTIYF | TGTGCCAGCAGCCAACAGTTTATCTCTGGAAACACCATATATTTT
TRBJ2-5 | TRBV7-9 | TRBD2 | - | CASSPTTTREGRVWETQYF | TGTGCCAGCAGCCCAACCACGACGCGGGAGGGCCGGGTTTGGGAGACCCAGTACTTC
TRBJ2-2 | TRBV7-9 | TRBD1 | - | CASSLHLTGAFAGELFF | TGTGCCAGCAGCTTACATCTGACAGGGGCTTTCGCCGGGGAGCTGTTTTTT
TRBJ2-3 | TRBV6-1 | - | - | CASSEVWRLEEADTQYF | TGTGCCAGCAGTGAAGTTTGGAGGTTGGAGGAGGCAGATACGCAGTATTTT
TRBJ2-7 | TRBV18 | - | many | CASSGFDGRAIGEQYF | TGTGCCAGCTCAGGCTTTGACGGCCGGGCCATCGGCGAGCAGTACTTC
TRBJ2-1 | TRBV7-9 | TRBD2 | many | CASRPRTSGGDEQFF | TGTGCCAGCAGGCCCCGAACTAGCGGGGGTGATGAGCAGTTCTTC
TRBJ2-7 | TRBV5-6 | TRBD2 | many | CASSLSGRGDEQYF | TGTGCCAGCAGCTTGTCAGGGAGGGGAGACGAGCAGTACTTC
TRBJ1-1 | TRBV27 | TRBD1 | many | CASSLAPGQGGTEAFF | TGTGCCAGCAGTTTAGCCCCGGGACAGGGGGGAACTGAAGCTTTCTTT
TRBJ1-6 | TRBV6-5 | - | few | CASGYDSKSPLHF | TGTGCCAGCGGTTACGACAGCAAATCACCCCTCCACTTT
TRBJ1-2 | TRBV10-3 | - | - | CAISELGANYGYTF | TGTGCCATCAGTGAGTTGGGTGCTAACTATGGCTACACCTTC
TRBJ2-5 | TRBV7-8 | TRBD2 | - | CASSLRGTSGRDETQYF | TGTGCCAGCAGCTTAAGAGGGACTAGCGGGAGGGACGAGACCCAGTACTTC
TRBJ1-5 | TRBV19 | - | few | CASSGARYNQPQHF | TGTGCCAGTAGTGGGGCGCGTTACAATCAGCCCCAGCATTTT
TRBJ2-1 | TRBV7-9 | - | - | CASSLIGDQGESGLSYNEQFF | TGCGCCAGCAGCTTGATCGGGGATCAGGGTGAATCGGGACTGTCCTACAATGAGCAGTTCTTC
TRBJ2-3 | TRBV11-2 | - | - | CASSSGRGPSTDTQYF | TGTGCCAGCAGCTCTGGGCGGGGGCCCAGCACAGATACGCAGTATTTT
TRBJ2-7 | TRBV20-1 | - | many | CSARSGGAYEQYF | TGCAGTGCTAGAAGTGGCGGGGCCTACGAGCAGTACTTC
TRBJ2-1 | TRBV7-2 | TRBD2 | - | CASSLATSGGAVQFF | TGTGCCAGCAGCTTAGCGACTAGCGGGGGGGCCGTTCAGTTCTTC
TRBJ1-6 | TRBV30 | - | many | CAWSPMVGNSPLHF | TGTGCCTGGAGTCCTATGGTTGGCAATTCACCCCTCCACTTT
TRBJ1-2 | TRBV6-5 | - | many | CASSYSNSGSGYTF | TGTGCCAGCAGTTACTCGAATTCCGGGAGTGGCTACACCTTC
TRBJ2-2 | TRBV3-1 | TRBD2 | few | CASSQGAGLNTGELFF | TGTGCCAGCAGCCAGGGAGCGGGGCTGAACACCGGGGAGCTGTTTTTT
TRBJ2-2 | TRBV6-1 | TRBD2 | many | CASRLPGGGTGELFF | TGTGCCAGCAGGCTTCCGGGCGGGGGCACCGGGGAGCTGTTTTTT
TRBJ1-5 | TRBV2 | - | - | CASTGGNSNQPQHF | TGTGCCAGCACGGGCGGTAATAGCAATCAGCCCCAGCATTTT
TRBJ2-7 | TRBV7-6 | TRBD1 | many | CASSLGDRGRYEQYF | TGTGCCAGCAGCTTAGGGGACAGGGGGCGTTACGAGCAGTACTTC
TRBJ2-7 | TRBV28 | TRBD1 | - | CASNPGTGPYEQYF | TGTGCCAGCAACCCCGGGACAGGCCCCTACGAGCAGTACTTC
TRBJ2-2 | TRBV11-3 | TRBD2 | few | CASSPTSVYTGELFF | TGTGCCAGCAGCCCAACTAGCGTTTACACCGGGGAGCTGTTTTTT
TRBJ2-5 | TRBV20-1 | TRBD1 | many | CSADGTVQETQYF | TGCAGTGCTGACGGGACAGTCCAAGAGACCCAGTACTTC
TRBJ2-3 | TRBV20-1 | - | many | CSASPLRHGTDTQYF | TGCAGTGCGTCCCCCCTCCGGCACGGGACAGATACGCAGTATTTT
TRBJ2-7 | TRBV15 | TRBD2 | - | CATSRPELLAGGSSSYEQYF | TGTGCCACCAGCAGGCCCGAGTTACTAGCGGGAGGGAGTAGCTCCTACGAGCAGTACTTC
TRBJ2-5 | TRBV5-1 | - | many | CASSFSLLTGPETQYF | TGCGCCAGCAGCTTCTCCTTGCTAACAGGGCCAGAGACCCAGTACTTC
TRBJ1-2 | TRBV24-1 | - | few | CATSDAGVNYGYTF | TGTGCCACCAGTGACGCGGGAGTTAACTATGGCTACACCTTC
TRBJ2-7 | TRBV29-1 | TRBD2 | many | CSAKAGGPTGEQYF | TGCAGCGCCAAAGCGGGGGGGCCGACGGGGGAGCAGTACTTC
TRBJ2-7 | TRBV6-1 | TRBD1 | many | CASRTTGGHEQYF | TGTGCCAGCAGAACCACAGGGGGCCACGAGCAGTACTTC
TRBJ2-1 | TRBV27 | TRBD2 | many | CASSHLAGGADEQFF | TGTGCCAGCAGCCATCTAGCGGGAGGAGCGGATGAGCAGTTCTTC
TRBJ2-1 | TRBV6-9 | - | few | CASSYWRDEQFF | TGTGCCAGCAGTTATTGGCGGGATGAGCAGTTCTTC
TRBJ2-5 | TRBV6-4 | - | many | CASSGTTQETQYF | TGTGCCAGCAGCGGGACAACGCAAGAGACCCAGTACTTC
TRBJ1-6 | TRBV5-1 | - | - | CASSVELTRSYNSPLHF | TGCGCCAGTAGCGTCGAACTAACCCGGTCCTATAATTCACCCCTCCACTTT